The 25 T cell receptor beta chains below all came from one sample that was sequenced in a study of breast tumors, draining lymph nodes, adjacent tissues. TCRdb redid the calling of the multiplex PCR reads with MiXCR, one entry per CDR3 protein. The sample records roughly 120,000 distinct CDR3 sequences, nearly 20% being singletons. Breast cancer patients provided tissue from their axillary draining lymph nodes. Input material: axillary lymph node tissue. The receptor set was obtained from a female donor with breast cancer. Some clones in this sample may be carry-over from other donors' samples.

This clonotype was found many times. The gene calls are TRBV19 and TRBJ2-5; 9 bases are shared with TRBD2. From germline, CDR1 is LNHDA and CDR2 SQIVND (reference sequence). J was trimmed by 2 bases and V by 6 bases; bases with no gene match: 4. The CDR3 has 14 amino acids. CDR3 DNA: TGTGCCAGTAGAGGCGGGGGGGAACAAGAGACCCAGTACTTC. Amino acid sequence: CASRGGGEQETQYF.

This clonotype was recorded only once. A much larger clone lies one base from this, so it may be a read error. The final CDR3 position lacks the conserved phenylalanine or tryptophan, pointing to a likely read error. The chain joins TRBV7-2 to TRBJ2-1; D unresolved. V dropped 7 bases and J dropped 5 bases, with 12 bases sitting between them. Germline values: CDR1 SGHTA, CDR2 FQGNSA. The CDR3 spans 13 residues. DNA of the CDR3: TGTGCCAGCAACACACCCACTAACAATGAGCAGTTCCTC. This gives the protein CASNTPTNNEQFL.

This clonotype occurred many times. The rearrangement links TRBV7-9 to TRBJ1-4, with D unclear. This CDR3 is 14 amino acids long. Per the germline V gene, CDR1 is SEHNR and CDR2 is FQNEAQ (reference sequence). V gave up 0 bases and J gave up 1 base, with 3 bases separating them. CDR3 sequence: CASSLAVTNEKLFF. CDR3 in DNA: TGTGCCAGCAGCTTAGCTGTAACTAATGAAAAACTGTTTTTT.

This clonotype showed up many times. The chain joins TRBV7-3 to TRBJ2-1, with 9 bases matching TRBD1. The trim removed 4 bases at V and 4 bases at J, leaving 8 bases unmatched. The CDR3 is 16 residues long. Germline CDR1 is SGHTA and CDR2 is FQGTGA. Written as DNA, the CDR3 is TGTGCCAGCAGCTCGCACGGGACAGGGACTTACAATGAGCAGTTCTTC. Translation: CASSSHGTGTYNEQFF. Drawing the rest from reference TRBV7-3 and TRBJ2-1, the complete variable domain is GAGVSQTPSNKVTEKGKYVELRCDPISGHTALYWYRQSLGQGPEFLIYFQGTGAADDSGLPNDRFFAVRPEGSVSTLKIQRTERGDSAVYLCASSSHGTGTYNEQFFGPGTRLTVL.

In its sample, this clonotype was seen many times. The gene calls are TRBV19 and TRBJ2-2, with D possibly TRBD2 on 6 matching bases. The CDR3 has 14 residues. V was trimmed by 9 bases and J by 5 bases, leaving 16 bases between them. The germline V gene encodes CDR1 LNHDA and CDR2 SQIVND (reference sequence). CDR3 in amino acids: CASRSLGGTGELFF. Here the CDR3 DNA reads TGTGCCAGCAGAAGCTTGGGGGGAACCGGGGAGCTGTTTTTT.

At least ten counts were recorded for this clonotype. This chain uses TRBV24-1 with TRBJ1-5, with 8 bases identical to TRBD1. This CDR3 spans 16 amino acids. The trim removed 6 bases at V and 4 bases at J, leaving 10 bases unmatched. Germline V gene lookup returns CDR1 KGHDR and CDR2 SFDVKD. CDR3 sequence: CATSPGRTGYNQPQHF. For the CDR3, the DNA is TGTGCCACCAGTCCAGGCAGGACAGGGTATAATCAGCCCCAGCATTTT.

This clonotype appeared many times. The V and J genes are TRBV20-1 and TRBJ1-4; D is possibly TRBD1 (5 bases). Trimming left V 0 bases short and J 3 bases short, with 11 bases between. Looked up from germline, CDR1 is DFQATT and CDR2 is SNEGSKA (reference sequence). The CDR3 is made up of 15 amino acids. CDR3 loop: CSAREAGVPNEKLFF. As DNA, the CDR3 is TGCAGTGCTAGAGAGGCGGGGGTCCCTAATGAAAAACTGTTTTTT.

In this sample, this clonotype turned up many times. A junction boundary mismatches the germline segment, possibly from a read error. V and J are TRBV7-7 and TRBJ2-3; TRBD2 might be the D (5 bases). From germline, CDR1 is SSHAT and CDR2 FNYEAQ (reference sequence). This CDR3 has 14 amino acids. Written as DNA, the CDR3 is TGTGCTAGCAGCTTAGGACTTAGCACAGATACGCAGTATTTT. It yields the protein CASSLGLSTDTQYF.

In this sample, this clonotype turned up a few times. This chain joins TRBV20-1 and TRBJ1-1; D remains unclear. CDR3 length: 13 residues. The germline CDR1 and CDR2 sequences are DFQATT and SNEGSKA (reference sequence). Trimming pared 1 base from V and 0 bases from J, leaving 6 bases between. CDR3 sequence reads: CSARARMNTEAFF. DNA for the CDR3: TGCAGTGCTAGAGCCAGAATGAACACTGAAGCTTTCTTT.

This clonotype turned up a few times. Just one base apart from a much larger clone, this may be a read error. The rearrangement links TRBV5-8 to TRBJ2-7, with 7 bases aligning to TRBD2. The V gene's germline CDR1 is SGHTS and CDR2 YDEGEE. The CDR3 length is 14 residues. This chain's CDR3 is CASSRPAGLYGQYF. DNA for the CDR3: TGTGCCAGCAGCCGGCCAGCGGGACTATACGGGCAGTACTTC. The complete variable domain, with remaining parts taken from reference TRBV5-8 and TRBJ2-7, reads EAGVTQSPTHLIKTRGQQATLRCSPISGHTSVYWYQQALGLGLQFLLWYDEGEERNRGNFPPRFSGRQFPNYSSELNVNALELEDSALYLCASSRPAGLYGQYFGPGTRLTVT.

This clonotype came up many times. The J gene is TRBJ1-6, the V gene TRBV3-1; D is unclear. V dropped 1 base and J dropped 7 bases, with 2 bases sitting between them. The CDR3 runs to 12 residues. Germline V CDR1 and CDR2: LGHDT, YNNKEL (reference sequence). The CDR3 bases are TGTGCCAGCAGCCAAGCGAATTCACCCCTCCACTTT. Translated, it gives CASSQANSPLHF. Full variable domain (rest looked up from reference TRBV3-1 and TRBJ1-6): DTAVSQTPKYLVTQMGNDKSIKCEQNLGHDTMYWYKQDSKKFLKIMFSYNNKELIINETVPNRFSPKSPDKAHLNLHINSLELGDSAVYFCASSQANSPLHFGNGTRLTVT.

Many counts were recorded for this clonotype. The V call is TRBV2, the J call TRBJ2-5; D is possibly TRBD2 (6 bases). In germline, CDR1 is SNHLY, CDR2 FYNNEI. The CDR3 is 13 residues long. Trimming took 7 bases from V and 5 from J, leaving 14 bases between them. The CDR3 region is CASTLEGWETQYF. The DNA for the CDR3 is TGTGCCAGCACCTTGGAGGGATGGGAGACCCAGTACTTC. The variable domain in full, with the rest retrieved from reference TRBV2 and TRBJ2-5, is EPEVTQTPSHQVTQMGQEVILRCVPISNHLYFYWYRQILGQKVEFLVSFYNNEISEKSEIFDDQFSVERPDGSNFTLKIRSTKLEDSAMYFCASTLEGWETQYFGPGTRLLVL.

This clonotype appeared many times. The rearrangement joins TRBV27 to TRBJ2-7, with 12 bases matching TRBD2. The CDR3 spans 19 residues. With 8 bases clipped from V and 4 bases from J, the junction kept 21 bases outside the gene matches. Germline CDR1 is MNHEY and CDR2 is SMNVEV (reference sequence). CDR3 DNA: TGTGCCAGCGGGCGGACTAGCGGGGTTAGTGTGCTCTCGAATTACGAGCAGTACTTC. This sequence encodes CASGRTSGVSVLSNYEQYF.

Many counts were recorded for this clonotype. V is TRBV5-4 and J is TRBJ1-2; 8 bases are shared with TRBD1. Germline-derived CDR1 and CDR2 are SGHNT and YYREEE (reference sequence). With V trimmed by 4 bases and J by 8 bases, 10 bases remained unmatched. This CDR3 is built from 14 residues. This chain's CDR3 is CASSPGGTVRGYTF. CDR3 coding DNA: TGTGCCAGCAGCCCAGGGGGCACGGTCAGGGGCTACACCTTC.

This clonotype has at least ten counts. The rearrangement links TRBV4-1 to TRBJ1-2; a possible D gene is TRBD1 (6 bases). Per germline, CDR1 MGHRA and CDR2 YSYEKL. The V gene lost 1 base and the J gene lost 11 bases, with 26 bases spanning the gap. There are 17 residues in the CDR3. The CDR3: CASSQADSYVTPRSYTF. CDR3 nucleotides: TGCGCCAGCAGCCAAGCGGACAGCTACGTGACCCCAAGGAGTTACACCTTC.

Turning to this clonotype: A much larger clone differs from this one at a single base, so this may be a read error. J is TRBJ1-2 and V is TRBV18; possible D gene TRBD1, 6 bases. This CDR3 has 13 residues. The germline CDR1 and CDR2 sequences are KGHSH and LQKENI. V was clipped by 3 bases and J by 8 bases, with 13 bases between them. The CDR3 DNA follows: TGTGCCAGCTCACCGGGGGGGGCAGTCGGCTACACCTTC. Its protein product is CASSPGGAVGYTF.

At least ten counts were recorded for this clonotype. The chain carries TRBV9 and TRBJ2-1, with a weak D call TRBD2 (7 bases). The CDR3 length is 15 residues. The V end lost 0 bases, the J end lost 9 bases, and 16 bases lay between the germline ends. Germline CDR1 reads SGDLS; CDR2 reads YYNGEE. The CDR3 protein is CASSVDTGGYGEQFF. The CDR3 bases are TGTGCCAGCAGCGTAGATACGGGGGGCTATGGTGAGCAGTTCTTC.

This clonotype was seen repeatedly, ten times or more. The chain joins TRBV7-8 to TRBJ2-7, with D uncertain. Germline V lookup: CDR1 SGHVS, CDR2 FQNEAQ. The ends were cut back, 1 base at V and 2 bases at J, with 9 bases in the middle. This CDR3 comprises 14 residues. CDR3 DNA: TGTGCCAGCAGCTTAGTGGACCTAGCCTACGAGCAGTACTTC. This sequence encodes CASSLVDLAYEQYF. Full variable domain (rest looked up from reference TRBV7-8 and TRBJ2-7): GAGVSQSPRYKVAKRGQDVALRCDPISGHVSLFWYQQALGQGPEFLTYFQNEAQLDKSGLPSDRFFAERPEGSVSTLKIQRTQQEDSAVYLCASSLVDLAYEQYFGPGTRLTVT.

This clonotype was observed many times. The J gene is TRBJ1-5, the V gene TRBV20-1; a weak D match, TRBD1 (5 bases). Trimming removed 3 bases from V and 5 bases from J, with 11 bases in between. Germline CDR1 and CDR2: DFQATT and SNEGSKA (reference sequence). CDR3 length equals 13 residues. The CDR3 loop reads CSASVQVDQPQHF. The CDR3 nucleotides read TGCAGTGCTAGTGTACAGGTCGATCAGCCCCAGCATTTT.

This clonotype was seen a single time. This may stem from a read error, because a much larger clone lies one nucleotide away. This sequence joins TRBV6-1 and TRBJ2-7; D is ambiguous. Germline loops: CDR1 MNHNS, CDR2 SASEGT. This CDR3 has 14 residues. Trimming took off 3 bases at V and 2 bases at J, with 11 bases between the two ends. CDR3 in DNA: TGTGCCAGCAGTGACGTGGGTAACGCCTACGAGCAGTACTTC. This sequence encodes CASSDVGNAYEQYF.

This clonotype was seen just once. The chain has TRBV2 and TRBJ1-5; 7 bases line up with TRBD1. The CDR3 totals 13 residues. Unmatched junction bases numbered 3, after V lost 5 bases and J lost 5 bases. The germline CDR1 and CDR2 sequences are SNHLY and FYNNEI. The CDR3 here is CASSRDSHQPQHF. For the CDR3, the DNA is TGTGCCAGCAGTCGGGACAGCCATCAGCCCCAGCATTTT.

Ten or more counts support this clonotype. The chain is built from TRBV20-1 and TRBJ2-5; D is ambiguous. The CDR3 sequence is 14 residues long. V was cut by 4 bases and J by 1 base, with 13 bases left in between. Germline V gene sequence: CDR1 DFQATT, CDR2 SNEGSKA (reference sequence). The CDR3, as DNA: TGCAGTGCTAATCTGGCAGGCCTCCAAGAGACCCAGTACTTC. This codes for CSANLAGLQETQYF.

The V gene is TRBV4-2, the J gene TRBJ1-4; 7 positions agree with TRBD1. Germline CDR1 is LGHNA and CDR2 is YNFKEQ. The CDR3 extends over 15 amino acids. With V trimmed by 1 base and J by 4 bases, 3 bases remained unmatched. Here the CDR3 reads CASSQADRDNEKLFF. The CDR3 DNA follows: TGTGCCAGCAGCCAAGCCGACAGGGATAATGAAAAACTGTTTTTT.

This clonotype was seen repeatedly, ten times or more. The CDR3 protein is CASSEWGQSSYNEQFF. The CDR3 coding sequence is TGTGCCAGCAGTGAATGGGGGCAGAGCTCCTACAATGAGCAGTTCTTC. The gene calls are TRBV6-1 and TRBJ2-1; a weak D match, TRBD1 (6 bases). Germline CDR1 reads MNHNS; CDR2 reads SASEGT. The V and J ends lost 2 bases and 0 bases respectively, with 11 bases between them. The CDR3 runs 16 residues.

A note on this clonotype: Given a much more abundant clone one base away, this may be a read error. The chain has TRBV29-1 and TRBJ1-5, with D tentatively TRBD1 (5 bases). Germline V gives CDR1 SQVTM, CDR2 ANQGSEA. The ends were cut back, 6 bases at V and 5 bases at J, with 14 bases in the middle. This CDR3 region has 13 residues. The CDR3 DNA is TGCAGCGTGCGATCCAGGGTGGATCAGCCCCAGCATTTT. It is translated as CSVRSRVDQPQHF.